Each of the 28 T cell receptor beta chains below was sequenced from the same sample in a study of a mutant IDH1 vaccine in newly diagnosed glioma. TCRdb's copy holds only in-frame clones and misses some; the assay was immunoSEQ multiplex PCR. In the table there are fewer than 65,000 clones, 60% to 85% of which are singletons. Described time point: baseline, week 1 (first vaccination visit). The treatment denotes: pre-vaccination baseline after standard-of-care therapy. The sequenced sample was PBMCs, obtained from a glioma patient treated with radiotherapy, temozolomide or both. The receptors were sampled from a woman in her forties with glioma.

The chain recombines TRBV5-4 with TRBJ2-2, with D maybe TRBD1 (6 bases). The CDR3 has 14 residues. Looked up from germline, CDR1 is SGHNT and CDR2 is YYREEE (reference sequence). The germline V and J ends were trimmed by 0 bases and 3 bases, with 6 bases remaining between them. The CDR3 region has the DNA TGTGCCAGCAGCTTGGGACAGGACACCGGGGAGCTGTTTTTT. It specifies CASSLGQDTGELFF.

This clone was found a few times. The chain carries TRBV7-9 and TRBJ1-4; D remains ambiguous. Germline V gives CDR1 SEHNR, CDR2 FQNEAQ (reference sequence). This CDR3 is 14 amino acids long. Between the trimmed V and J ends, which lost 11 bases and 5 bases, there was a span of 18 bases. The CDR3 DNA reads as TGTGCCGCCCGGCCGCTACGGGGAAATGAAAAACTGTTTTTT. This codes for CAARPLRGNEKLFF.

The CDR3 spells CSARNGPQAFF. The CDR3 region has the DNA TGCAGTGCTAGAAACGGGCCCCAAGCTTTCTTT. The chain is built from TRBV20-1 and TRBJ1-1; unclear D gene. This CDR3 has 11 amino acids. CDR1 and CDR2 (germline): DFQATT, SNEGSKA (reference sequence). The V end lost 2 bases, the J end lost 9 bases, and 10 bases lay between the germline ends.

This clone has just a few counts. The rearrangement joins TRBV10-3 to TRBJ2-2, with D possibly matching TRBD2 (5 bases). The CDR3 loop spans 17 amino acids. Germline V lookup: CDR1 ENHRY, CDR2 SYGVKD. Trimming left V 5 bases short and J 1 base short, with 17 bases between. The DNA for the CDR3 is TGTGCCATCAGTACTGAGAGGGCAGGCCTGAACACCGGGGAGCTGTTTTTT. Amino acids: CAISTERAGLNTGELFF.

The rearrangement links TRBV6-6 to TRBJ2-5; 16 bases line up with TRBD2. CDR3 size: 15 residues. Germline V gene data show CDR1 as MNHNY and CDR2 as SVGAGI (reference sequence). V trimming: 9 bases; J trimming: 5 bases; junction bases outside the gene matches: 6. DNA of the CDR3: TGTGCCAGTACGGGACTAGCGGGGGGGCGGGAGACCCAGTACTTC. Its protein is CASTGLAGGRETQYF.

This chain links TRBV25-1 with TRBJ1-2; D ambiguous. Germline values: CDR1 MGHDK, CDR2 SYGVNS. Trimming left V 6 bases short and J 8 bases short, with 19 bases between. CDR3 length: 14 amino acids. For the CDR3, the DNA is TGTGCCAGCAGCTCTGCTGGCGGAATTGGCGGCTACACCTTC. Its protein is CASSSAGGIGGYTF.

This sequence joins TRBV2 and TRBJ2-3; 7 bases match TRBD2. This CDR3 has 15 amino acids. The junction had 9 bases not matched to a gene; V was cut back by 5 bases and J by 4 bases. Germline V gives CDR1 SNHLY, CDR2 FYNNEI. In nucleotides, the CDR3 is TGTGCCAGCAGTTATTCCAGGGCGGGGGCAGATACGCAGTATTTT. It yields the protein CASSYSRAGADTQYF.

The chain has TRBV6-5 and TRBJ1-3; D is possibly TRBD1 (6 bases). The CDR3 is 15 residues long. Deletions cut 5 bases from V and 4 bases from J, with 15 bases between. CDR1 MNHEY and CDR2 SVGAGI come from the germline V gene. The CDR3 protein is CASSLNRVGGNTIYF. Here the CDR3 DNA reads TGTGCCAGCAGTCTCAACAGGGTGGGCGGAAACACCATATATTTT.

J is TRBJ1-1 and V is TRBV7-9; D call uncertain. CDR3 length: 13 residues. Germline V gives CDR1 SEHNR, CDR2 FQNEAQ (reference sequence). V was pared by 0 bases and J by 6 bases, with 8 bases between. Here the CDR3 reads CASSLAIVAEAFF. In DNA, the CDR3 is TGTGCCAGCAGCTTAGCCATCGTGGCTGAAGCTTTCTTT. Full variable domain (missing parts from reference TRBV7-9 and TRBJ1-1): DTGVSQNPRHKITKRGQNVTFRCDPISEHNRLYWYRQTLGQGPEFLTYFQNEAQLEKSRLLSDRFSAERPKGSFSTLEIQRTEQGDSAMYLCASSLAIVAEAFFGQGTRLTVV.

The chain carries TRBV20-1 and TRBJ2-5; D is unclear. V gave up 3 bases and J gave up 7 bases, with 6 bases separating them. Germline lookup yields CDR1 DFQATT and CDR2 SNEGSKA (reference sequence). The CDR3 consists of 10 residues. The CDR3 is CSASGVTQYF. The CDR3 DNA follows: TGCAGTGCTAGCGGAGTGACCCAGTACTTC.

The V call is TRBV2, the J call TRBJ2-7; no clear D. The length of the CDR3 is 12 residues. Trimming cost V 5 bases and J 5 bases, with 10 bases left between them. Germline V gene lookup returns CDR1 SNHLY and CDR2 FYNNEI. CDR3 in DNA: TGTGCCAGCAGTATCGGACGAAACGAGCAGTACTTC. Its protein product is CASSIGRNEQYF.

CDR3 nucleotide sequence: TGTGCCAGCAGTGGGCTCAACGGGGACAGGGGGCCCTATGGCTACACCTTC. Translating gives CASSGLNGDRGPYGYTF. The rearrangement joins TRBV25-1 to TRBJ1-2; 12 nucleotides agree with TRBD1. This CDR3 region has 17 residues. The ends lost 4 bases at V and 4 bases at J; junction bases unmatched: 10. Germline CDR1 is MGHDK and CDR2 is SYGVNS.

The V gene is TRBV14, the J gene TRBJ1-3; D uncertain. V was pared by 0 bases and J by 5 bases, with 2 bases between. In germline, CDR1 is SGHDN, CDR2 FVKESK. This CDR3 comprises 12 residues. CDR3 sequence: CASSQERNTIYF. CDR3 coding DNA: TGTGCCAGCAGCCAAGAACGAAACACCATATATTTT. Filled out from reference TRBV14 and TRBJ1-3, the complete variable domain reads EAGVTQFPSHSVIEKGQTVTLRCDPISGHDNLYWYRRVMGKEIKFLLHFVKESKQDESGMPNNRFLAERTGGTYSTLKVQPAELEDSGVYFCASSQERNTIYFGEGSWLTVV.

Here the CDR3 DNA reads TGTGCCAGCAGCTGGGACAGGGGTGGCTACACCTTC. It encodes CASSWDRGGYTF. This chain links TRBV5-6 with TRBJ1-2; TRBD1 aligns across 10 bases. The germline V gene has CDR1 SGHDT and CDR2 YYEEEE. V was pared by 3 bases and J by 7 bases, with 0 bases of the junction left unmatched. CDR3 length: 12 residues.

The V and J genes are TRBV7-2 and TRBJ1-4; 9 bases line up with TRBD1. CDR3 length: 16 residues. Germline values: CDR1 SGHTA, CDR2 FQGNSA. V was pared by 1 base and J by 8 bases, with 8 bases of the junction left unmatched. The CDR3 bases are TGTGCCAGCAGCTTAGAGAAGGGACAGGGAACGGAAAAACTGTTTTTT. This gives the protein CASSLEKGQGTEKLFF.

V and J are TRBV6-6 and TRBJ2-7; 10 bases match TRBD1. Germline V gene sequence: CDR1 MNHNY, CDR2 SVGAGI (reference sequence). The length of the CDR3 is 15 residues. With 6 bases clipped from V and 5 bases from J, the junction kept 10 bases outside the gene matches. The CDR3 region has the DNA TGTGCCAGCAGCCGAGGGGGGACAGGGGCTAACGAGCAGTACTTC. It specifies CASSRGGTGANEQYF.

Only one count was recorded for this clone. The genes are TRBV5-1 and TRBJ2-3; D is perhaps TRBD2 (6 bases). The CDR3 is 14 residues long. The V and J ends lost 4 bases and 0 bases respectively, with 9 bases between them. Germline V gives CDR1 SGHRS, CDR2 YFSETQ. The CDR3 reads CASSSLASTDTQYF. The CDR3 coding sequence is TGCGCCAGCAGCAGCCTAGCGAGCACAGATACGCAGTATTTT.

This rearrangement joins TRBV19 to TRBJ1-4; D possibly corresponds to TRBD1 (5 bases). The CDR3 length is 13 residues. CDR1 and CDR2 (germline): LNHDA, SQIVND (reference sequence). V gave up 9 bases and J gave up 5 bases, with 13 bases separating them. The CDR3 sequence is CASRGLWNEKLFF. The CDR3 DNA sequence: TGTGCCAGCCGGGGACTTTGGAATGAAAAACTGTTTTTT. Variable domain in full (rest from reference TRBV19 and TRBJ1-4): DGGITQSPKYLFRKEGQNVTLSCEQNLNHDAMYWYRQDPGQGLRLIYYSQIVNDFQKGDIAEGYSVSREKKESFPLTVTSAQKNPTAFYLCASRGLWNEKLFFGSGTQLSVL.

The chain uses TRBV5-1 and TRBJ1-6; 9 nucleotides agree with TRBD1. Per the germline V gene, CDR1 is SGHRS and CDR2 is YFSETQ. Unmatched junction bases numbered 6, after V lost 3 bases and J lost 8 bases. The CDR3 is 15 residues long. CDR3 in amino acids: CASSSQGQGYSPLHF. Written as DNA, the CDR3 is TGCGCCAGCAGCTCCCAGGGACAGGGTTATTCACCCCTCCACTTT.

J is TRBJ1-1 and V is TRBV6-5; 7 nucleotides agree with TRBD1. V shed 4 bases, J shed 0 bases, and the junction held 2 bases outside the gene matches. The germline gives CDR1 MNHEY, CDR2 SVGAGI. The CDR3 has 14 residues. CDR3 DNA: TGTGCCAGCAGTTGGAGGGGGCTGAACACTGAAGCTTTCTTT. It is translated as CASSWRGLNTEAFF.

The chain combines TRBV29-1 with TRBJ1-1; no firm D call. The germline V gene has CDR1 SQVTM and CDR2 ANQGSEA. The CDR3 spans 12 residues. V gave up 7 bases and J gave up 3 bases, with 12 bases separating them. CDR3 protein: CSGREGYTEAFF. The DNA for the CDR3 is TGCAGCGGCCGGGAGGGCTACACTGAAGCTTTCTTT.

V is TRBV15 and J is TRBJ2-6; D could derive from TRBD1 or TRBD2 (7 bases each). The CDR3 totals 21 residues. The V end was cut by 2 bases, the J end by 0 bases, with 23 bases between. The germline V gene encodes CDR1 LNHNV and CDR2 YYDKDF (reference sequence). The CDR3 loop is CATSRSGGGDSLISGANVLTF. CDR3 DNA: TGTGCCACCAGCAGATCGGGTGGGGGGGACAGCCTTATCTCTGGGGCCAACGTCCTGACTTTC. Full variable domain (remainder filled in from reference TRBV15 and TRBJ2-6): DAMVIQNPRYQVTQFGKPVTLSCSQTLNHNVMYWYQQKSSQAPKLLFHYYDKDFNNEADTPDNFQSRRPNTSFCFLDIRSPGLGDTAMYLCATSRSGGGDSLISGANVLTFGAGSRLTVL.

V gene TRBV5-1 combines with J gene TRBJ2-7, with D uncertain. CDR1 and CDR2 (germline): SGHRS, YFSETQ. This CDR3 region has 12 residues. The V and J ends lost 3 bases and 6 bases respectively, with 10 bases between them. CDR3 region: CASSSRWGEQYF. The CDR3 nucleotides read TGCGCCAGCAGCTCTCGATGGGGCGAGCAGTACTTC.

The chain employs TRBV6-5 and TRBJ2-1, with no clear D. V was shortened by 6 bases and J by 3 bases, with 12 bases between the two germline ends. CDR1 is MNHEY and CDR2 is SVGAGI in the germline V gene. CDR3 size: 14 residues. The DNA of the CDR3 is TGTGCCAGCAGGGGCGAGTTCCTCTACAATGAGCAGTTCTTC. Translation gives CASRGEFLYNEQFF.

The chain combines TRBV7-2 with TRBJ2-7; 7 nucleotides match TRBD1. CDR3 length: 14 residues. Per germline, CDR1 SGHTA and CDR2 FQGNSA. V lost 1 base, J lost 5 bases, and 5 bases stayed unmatched. The CDR3 protein is CASSLGGTVHEQYF. CDR3 nucleotide sequence: TGTGCCAGCAGCTTAGGGGGGACAGTTCACGAGCAGTACTTC.

The rearrangement joins TRBV19 to TRBJ1-2; 8 nucleotides align to TRBD1. CDR1 is LNHDA and CDR2 is SQIVND in the germline V gene (reference sequence). The CDR3 is made up of 14 amino acids. With 6 bases clipped from V and 4 bases from J, the junction kept 7 bases outside the gene matches. CDR3 coding DNA: TGTGCCAGTAGGAGACAGGGGACCTTCTATGGCTACACCTTC. The encoded protein is CASRRQGTFYGYTF.

CDR3 sequence (DNA): TGTGCCAGCAGTGCTAGCGGGGGTTACTCCTACGAGCAGTACTTC. Translating it yields CASSASGGYSYEQYF. This chain joins TRBV6-5 and TRBJ2-7, with 10 bases aligning to TRBD2. The germline V gene encodes CDR1 MNHEY and CDR2 SVGAGI. J was trimmed by 0 bases and V by 5 bases; bases with no gene match: 4. The CDR3 is 15 residues long.

The J gene is TRBJ1-3, the V gene TRBV19; no firm D call. CDR1 and CDR2 from the germline V gene are LNHDA and SQIVND (reference sequence). CDR3 size: 15 residues. V was trimmed by 1 base and J by 0 bases, leaving 7 bases between them. CDR3 sequence (DNA): TGTGCCAGTAGTATAGTGGGCACCTCTGGAAACACCATATATTTT. Its translation: CASSIVGTSGNTIYF.